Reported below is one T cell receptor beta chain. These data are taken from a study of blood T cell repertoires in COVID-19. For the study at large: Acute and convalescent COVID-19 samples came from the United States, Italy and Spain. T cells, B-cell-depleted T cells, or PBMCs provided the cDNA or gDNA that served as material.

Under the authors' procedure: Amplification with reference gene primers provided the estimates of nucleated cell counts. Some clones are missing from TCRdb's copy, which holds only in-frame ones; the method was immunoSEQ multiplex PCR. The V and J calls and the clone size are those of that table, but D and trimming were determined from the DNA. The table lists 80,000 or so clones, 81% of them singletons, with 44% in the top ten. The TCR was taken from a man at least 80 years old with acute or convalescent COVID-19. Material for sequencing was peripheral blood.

The DNA for the CDR3 is TGCGCCAGCAGCTATGGACAGGGGGCCACCGGGGAGCTGTTTTTT. The encoded protein is CASSYGQGATGELFF. The rearrangement joins TRBV5-1 to TRBJ2-2, with 11 nucleotides matching TRBD1. The CDR3 length is 15 residues. Unmatched junction bases numbered 2, after V lost 3 bases and J lost 4 bases. Germline CDR1 is SGHRS and CDR2 is YFSETQ.